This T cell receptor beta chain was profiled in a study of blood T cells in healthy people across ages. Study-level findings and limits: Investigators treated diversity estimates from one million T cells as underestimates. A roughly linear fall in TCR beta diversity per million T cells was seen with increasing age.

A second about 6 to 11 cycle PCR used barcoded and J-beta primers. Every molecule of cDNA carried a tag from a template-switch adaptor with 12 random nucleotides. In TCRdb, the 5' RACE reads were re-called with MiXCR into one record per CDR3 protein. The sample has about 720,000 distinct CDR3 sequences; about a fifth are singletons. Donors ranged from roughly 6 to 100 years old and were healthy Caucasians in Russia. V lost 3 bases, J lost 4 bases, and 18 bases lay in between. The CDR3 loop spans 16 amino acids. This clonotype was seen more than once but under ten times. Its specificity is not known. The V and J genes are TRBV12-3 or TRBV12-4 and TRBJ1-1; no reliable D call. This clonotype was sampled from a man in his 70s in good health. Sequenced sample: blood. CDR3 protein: CASSFPVVGSVTEAFF. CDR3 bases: TGTGCCAGCAGTTTCCCAGTGGTGGGCTCGGTCACTGAAGCTTTCTTT.